The 10 T cell receptor beta chains below were found in one sample sequenced in a study of blood T cell repertoires in COVID-19. The method was immunoSEQ multiplex PCR; TCRdb's version includes in-frame clones alone and lacks a portion of them. This table has 400,000 to 450,000 clones, more than 70% appearing once. Source material: peripheral blood. These receptors all come from a woman between 45 and 65 years old with COVID-19, enrolled during active disease.

The chain joins TRBV7-3 to TRBJ1-2, with D hard to call. Trimming removed 1 base at V and 2 bases at J, with 20 bases between. Germline V lookup: CDR1 SGHTA, CDR2 FQGTGA. This CDR3 region has 18 residues. CDR3 residues: CASSLRGSGRSINYGYTF. CDR3 DNA sequence: TGTGCCAGCAGCTTAAGAGGGTCAGGACGGTCGATCAACTATGGCTACACCTTC.

J is TRBJ1-2 and V is TRBV19, with a possible D match to TRBD1 (6 bases). The V gene lost 6 bases and the J gene lost 3 bases, with 17 bases spanning the gap. This CDR3 spans 15 amino acids. Germline CDR1 is LNHDA and CDR2 is SQIVND (reference sequence). The CDR3 protein is CASSPGEEPYYGYTF. The CDR3 DNA reads TGTGCCAGTAGCCCAGGGGAAGAGCCCTACTATGGCTACACCTTC. Drawing the rest from reference TRBV19 and TRBJ1-2, the complete variable domain is DGGITQSPKYLFRKEGQNVTLSCEQNLNHDAMYWYRQDPGQGLRLIYYSQIVNDFQKGDIAEGYSVSREKKESFPLTVTSAQKNPTAFYLCASSPGEEPYYGYTFGSGTRLTVV.

The chain employs TRBV19 and TRBJ2-4; D may be TRBD1 (7 bases). Trimming took off 6 bases at V and 0 bases at J, with 21 bases between the two ends. The CDR3 runs to 18 residues. Germline CDR1 and CDR2: LNHDA and SQIVND (reference sequence). Here the CDR3 DNA reads TGTGCCAGTAGACCGACAGGGACTCGGGTAATAGCCAAAAACATTCAGTACTTC. It encodes CASRPTGTRVIAKNIQYF. Full variable domain (missing parts from reference TRBV19 and TRBJ2-4): DGGITQSPKYLFRKEGQNVTLSCEQNLNHDAMYWYRQDPGQGLRLIYYSQIVNDFQKGDIAEGYSVSREKKESFPLTVTSAQKNPTAFYLCASRPTGTRVIAKNIQYFGAGTRLSVL.

V is TRBV5-1 and J is TRBJ1-1; a weak D match, TRBD1 (5 bases). V lost 4 bases and J lost 4, with 20 bases in between. Per germline, CDR1 SGHRS and CDR2 YFSETQ. CDR3 size: 16 residues. The CDR3 coding sequence is TGCGCCAGCAGCCCTGTGGTATTCCAGGGACTCACTGAAGCTTTCTTT. This gives the protein CASSPVVFQGLTEAFF.

This chain uses TRBV4-1 with TRBJ2-7; D is undetermined. The CDR3 runs 14 residues. CDR1 and CDR2 (germline): MGHRA, YSYEKL. Trimming removed 3 bases from V and 3 bases from J, with 12 bases in between. The CDR3 bases are TGCGCCAGCAGCCATGACCAGCCGGGCTACGAGCAGTACTTC. Amino acid sequence: CASSHDQPGYEQYF.

Here the CDR3 reads CASSHWQSYEQYF. The DNA for the CDR3 is TGTGCCAGCAGCCATTGGCAGTCCTACGAGCAGTACTTC. This rearrangement joins TRBV3-1 (or the pseudogene TRBV3-2) to TRBJ2-7; D remains unclear. Germline CDR1 and CDR2: LGHDT and YNNKEL (reference sequence). With 3 bases removed from V and 1 base from J, the gap between germline ends came to 7 bases. The CDR3 spans 13 residues.

V is TRBV5-5 and J is TRBJ2-7; the D gene is possibly TRBD1 (6 bases). This CDR3 is built from 16 residues. V was clipped by 2 bases and J by 0 bases, with 15 bases between them. Per germline, CDR1 SGHKS and CDR2 YYEKEE (reference sequence). The CDR3 nucleotides are TGTGCCAGCAGCTTCCGACAGGCAGGGGACTCCTACGAGCAGTACTTC. It yields the protein CASSFRQAGDSYEQYF. Full variable domain (remainder filled in from reference TRBV5-5 and TRBJ2-7): DAGVTQSPTHLIKTRGQQVTLRCSPISGHKSVSWYQQVLGQGPQFIFQYYEKEERGRGNFPDRFSARQFPNYSSELNVNALLLGDSALYLCASSFRQAGDSYEQYFGPGTRLTVT.

The CDR3 DNA reads TGTGCCAGCAGTGATTCTCAGGGGAATGAAGCTTTCTTT. Its translation: CASSDSQGNEAFF. The V and J genes are TRBV25-1 and TRBJ1-1; TRBD1 is a possible D gene (6 bases). The CDR3 has 13 amino acids. Germline-derived CDR1 and CDR2 are MGHDK and SYGVNS. Trimming shortened V by 3 bases and J by 7 bases, and 12 bases separated the two germline ends.

This chain links TRBV7-3 with TRBJ2-3, with D perhaps matching TRBD2 (5 bases). Trimming pared 5 bases from V and 1 base from J, leaving 16 bases between. The CDR3 is 16 residues long. The germline CDR1 and CDR2 sequences are SGHTA and FQGTGA. The CDR3 protein is CASSPHGVRGTDTQYF. CDR3 coding DNA: TGTGCCAGCAGCCCCCACGGGGTAAGAGGCACAGATACGCAGTATTTT.

This clone was detected once. The gene calls are TRBV5-5 and TRBJ1-4; TRBD1 matches at 7 bases. The CDR3 loop spans 16 amino acids. Per germline, CDR1 SGHKS and CDR2 YYEKEE (reference sequence). Trimming at V came to 1 base and at J to 2 bases, leaving 5 bases not matched to a gene. The CDR3 loop is CASSLWAGGTNEKLFF. CDR3 bases: TGTGCCAGCAGCTTGTGGGCAGGGGGGACTAATGAAAAACTGTTTTTT.